This TCR beta chain was retrieved from a study of cytomegalovirus exposure and HLA in healthy donors. This clone was recorded a few times. Its specificity is unknown. This CDR3 has 12 amino acids. Germline CDR1 and CDR2: GTSNPN and SVGIG (reference sequence). V was clipped by 3 bases and J by 4 bases, with 7 bases between them. PCR was performed using 60 Vbeta and 13 Jbeta primers. The table came from immunoSEQ multiplex PCR; TCRdb's copy has only in-frame clones and leaves some out. The table shows around 150,000 clones, with around 76% occurring only once. Study observations and caveats: In an earlier analysis, in some 500 donors, most V segments appeared productive either ~90% or ~30% of the time.

The sample taken for sequencing was PBMCs. The TCR comes from a man between 18 and 35 years old in good health and CMV-seronegative. The V and J genes are TRBV30 and TRBJ2-1; D is possibly TRBD2 (5 bases). DNA for the CDR3: TGTGCCTGGAGCGGGAATTACAATGAGCAGTTCTTC. Amino acid sequence: CAWSGNYNEQFF.